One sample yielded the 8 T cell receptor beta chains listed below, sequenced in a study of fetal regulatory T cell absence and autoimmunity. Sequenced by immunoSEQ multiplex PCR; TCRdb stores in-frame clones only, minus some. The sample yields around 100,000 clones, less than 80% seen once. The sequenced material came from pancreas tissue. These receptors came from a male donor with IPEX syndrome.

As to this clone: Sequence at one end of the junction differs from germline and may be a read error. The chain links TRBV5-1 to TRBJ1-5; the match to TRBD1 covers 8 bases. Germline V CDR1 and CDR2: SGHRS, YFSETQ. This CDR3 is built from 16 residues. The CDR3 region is CASSLARGRGNQPQHF. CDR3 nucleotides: TGTGCCAGCAGCTTGGCCAGGGGGCGCGGCAATCAGCCCCAGCATTTT.

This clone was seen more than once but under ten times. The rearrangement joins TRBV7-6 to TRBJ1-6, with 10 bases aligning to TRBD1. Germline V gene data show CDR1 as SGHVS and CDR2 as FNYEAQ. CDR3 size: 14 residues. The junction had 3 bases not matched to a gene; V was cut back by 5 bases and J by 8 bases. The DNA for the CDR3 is TGTGCCAGCAGCCCCGGACAGGGGGATTCACCCCTCCACTTT. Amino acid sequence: CASSPGQGDSPLHF.

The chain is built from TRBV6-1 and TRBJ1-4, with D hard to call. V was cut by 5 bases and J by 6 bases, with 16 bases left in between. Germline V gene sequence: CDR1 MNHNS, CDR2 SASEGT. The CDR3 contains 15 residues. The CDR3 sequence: CASSLIWVSDEKLFF. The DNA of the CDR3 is TGTGCCAGCAGTTTGATCTGGGTCAGCGATGAAAAACTGTTTTTT.

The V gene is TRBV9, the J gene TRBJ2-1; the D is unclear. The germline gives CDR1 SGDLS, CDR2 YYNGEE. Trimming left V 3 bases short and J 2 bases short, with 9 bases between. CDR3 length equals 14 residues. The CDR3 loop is CASSEYPTYNEQFF. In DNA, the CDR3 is TGTGCCAGCAGCGAGTATCCTACCTACAATGAGCAGTTCTTC. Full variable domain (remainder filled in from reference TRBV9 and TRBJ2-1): DSGVTQTPKHLITATGQRVTLRCSPRSGDLSVYWYQQSLDQGLQFLIQYYNGEERAKGNILERFSAQQFPDLHSELNLSSLELGDSALYFCASSEYPTYNEQFFGPGTRLTVL.

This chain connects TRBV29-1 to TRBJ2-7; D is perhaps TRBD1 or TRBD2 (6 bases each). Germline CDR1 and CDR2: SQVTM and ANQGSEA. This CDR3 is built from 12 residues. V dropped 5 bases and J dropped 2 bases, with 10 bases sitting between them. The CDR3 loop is CSVPGGAYEQYF. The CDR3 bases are TGCAGCGTTCCCGGGGGCGCCTACGAGCAGTACTTC.

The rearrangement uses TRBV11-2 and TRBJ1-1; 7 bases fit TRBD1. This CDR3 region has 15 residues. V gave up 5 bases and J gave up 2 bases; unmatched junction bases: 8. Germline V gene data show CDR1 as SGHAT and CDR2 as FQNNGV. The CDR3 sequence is CASSPLGGQNTEAFF. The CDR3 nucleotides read TGTGCCAGCAGCCCCCTAGGGGGCCAAAACACTGAAGCTTTCTTT.

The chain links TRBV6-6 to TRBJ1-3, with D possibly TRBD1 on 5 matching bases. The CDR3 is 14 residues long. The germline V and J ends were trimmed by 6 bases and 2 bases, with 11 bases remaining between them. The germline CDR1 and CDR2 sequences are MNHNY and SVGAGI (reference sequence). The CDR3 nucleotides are TGTGCCAGCAGGGACACCGGACCTGGAAACACCATATATTTT. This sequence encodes CASRDTGPGNTIYF.

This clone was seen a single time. The CDR3 is CASSSRDGNTIYF. CDR3 sequence (DNA): TGTGCCAGCTCATCAAGGGACGGAAACACCATATATTTT. The chain carries TRBV18 and TRBJ1-3; possible D gene TRBD1, 5 bases. Looked up from germline, CDR1 is KGHSH and CDR2 is LQKENI. V lost 5 bases and J lost 4, with 9 bases in between. The CDR3 loop spans 13 amino acids.